The 8 T cell receptor beta chains given below trace back to one sample, sequenced in a study of cytomegalovirus exposure and HLA in healthy donors. This PCR relied on a set of 60 Vbeta primers and 13 Jbeta primers. Data came from immunoSEQ multiplex PCR; TCRdb stores just in-frame clones and leaves some out. The top ten hold approximately 3.9% of the sample, which has about 94,000 clones, more than 75% seen once. The specimen sequenced was PBMCs. The receptor set was obtained from a woman aged 40 to 49 in good health and CMV-seronegative.

The rearrangement joins TRBV27 to TRBJ1-1; 7 nucleotides align to TRBD1. Per the germline V gene, CDR1 is MNHEY and CDR2 is SMNVEV (reference sequence). With V trimmed by 6 bases and J by 0 bases, 7 bases remained unmatched. CDR3 length: 15 residues. The CDR3 protein is CASRTGTVMNTEAFF. For the CDR3, the DNA is TGTGCCAGCAGAACCGGGACAGTCATGAACACTGAAGCTTTCTTT.

V usage is TRBV5-4 and J usage is TRBJ1-2; 9 bases fit TRBD1. From germline, CDR1 is SGHNT and CDR2 YYREEE (reference sequence). The CDR3 extends over 14 amino acids. Trimming removed 4 bases from V and 7 bases from J; junction bases left unmatched: 8. The CDR3 DNA reads TGTGCCAGCAGCAATACAGGGGGCTCGAGTGGCTACACCTTC. It specifies CASSNTGGSSGYTF.

This chain joins TRBV9 and TRBJ2-1, with 12 bases that match TRBD2. The CDR3 is 15 amino acids. The V segment lost 3 bases and the J segment 9 bases; nucleotides outside the gene matches: 7. Germline CDR1 is SGDLS and CDR2 is YYNGEE. The CDR3: CASSDRGLAGGEQFF. DNA for the CDR3: TGTGCCAGCAGCGACCGGGGACTAGCGGGTGGTGAGCAGTTCTTC.

The table lists this clone with a count of one. The rearrangement uses TRBV25-1 and TRBJ1-1, with TRBD1 identical over 9 bases. Germline-derived CDR1 and CDR2 are MGHDK and SYGVNS. CDR3 length: 15 residues. V lost 5 bases and J lost 7; bases outside the gene matches: 11. CDR3: CASSPAGTGRLEAFF. DNA for the CDR3: TGTGCCAGCAGTCCCGCCGGGACAGGGAGGCTTGAAGCTTTCTTT. The full variable domain, with the rest looked up from reference TRBV25-1 and TRBJ1-1, is EADIYQTPRYLVIGTGKKITLECSQTMGHDKMYWYQQDPGMELHLIHYSYGVNSTEKGDLSSESTVSRIRTEHFPLTLESARPSHTSQYLCASSPAGTGRLEAFFGQGTRLTVV.

This clone was counted between two and nine times. This chain uses TRBV19 with TRBJ2-7; 8 nucleotides line up with TRBD1. There are 14 residues in the CDR3. V was clipped by 3 bases and J by 0 bases; unmatched bases: 1. CDR1 and CDR2 from the germline V gene are LNHDA and SQIVND (reference sequence). Written as DNA, the CDR3 is TGTGCCAGTAGTATGGACAGGGCCTCCTACGAGCAGTACTTC. Its translation: CASSMDRASYEQYF.

This clone was seen a handful of times. V and J are TRBV7-6 and TRBJ1-4, with D possibly being TRBD1 (6 bases). CDR1 is SGHVS, CDR2 FNYEAQ, per germline. Trimming removed 5 bases at V and 10 bases at J, with 17 bases between. The CDR3 is made up of 14 amino acids. CDR3 sequence reads: CASSKNREEGKLFF. CDR3 in DNA: TGTGCCAGCAGCAAAAACAGGGAAGAGGGAAAACTGTTTTTT.

The rearrangement links TRBV6-5 to TRBJ1-1; 7 nucleotides agree with TRBD1. The trim removed 6 bases at V and 2 bases at J, leaving 3 bases unmatched. Germline lookup yields CDR1 MNHEY and CDR2 SVGAGI. This CDR3 comprises 13 residues. Here the CDR3 DNA reads TGTGCCAGCAGAGGGACAGTCAACACTGAAGCTTTCTTT. Translation: CASRGTVNTEAFF.

The chain recombines TRBV6-5 with TRBJ2-1; 9 bases are a match to TRBD1. After removal of 6 bases from V and 4 bases from J, the junction contained 4 bases not matched to a gene. Germline CDR1 and CDR2: MNHEY and SVGAGI. The CDR3 has 14 amino acids. The CDR3 region is CASRLGQGYNEQFF. The CDR3 DNA follows: TGTGCCAGCAGGTTGGGACAGGGATACAATGAGCAGTTCTTC.